These 20 T cell receptor beta chains were sequenced from one sample in a study of T cells in Graves' hyperthyroidism and ophthalmopathy. Amplification targeted TCR beta CDR3 regions from RNA transcripts. First-round RT-PCR targeting the TCR CDR3 was performed with the HTBI primer set. TCRdb re-called the multiplex PCR reads through MiXCR, storing one row per CDR3 protein. This sample carries around 99,000 distinct CDR3 sequences, 15% to 20% of them seen once, and the ten largest clones take around two fifths. Sequenced material: blood. Source of these receptors: a woman between 50 and 59 years old with Graves' hyperthyroidism.

This clonotype was found many times. V is TRBV20-1 and J is TRBJ2-2; the D gene is possibly TRBD2 (6 bases). Trimming removed 5 bases at V and 6 bases at J, with 10 bases between. Germline loops: CDR1 DFQATT, CDR2 SNEGSKA (reference sequence). The CDR3 covers 12 residues. CDR3 bases: TGCAGTGCTGAACTAGCACCCGGGGAGCTGTTTTTT. Encoded protein: CSAELAPGELFF.

The sample holds a few counts of this clonotype. The rearrangement uses TRBV19 and TRBJ2-3, with a weak D call TRBD1 (5 bases). The CDR3 covers 15 residues. CDR1 LNHDA and CDR2 SQIVND come from the germline V gene (reference sequence). The V gene lost 3 bases and the J gene lost 4 bases, with 14 bases spanning the gap. CDR3 bases: TGTGCCAGTAGTATTGTGGGGCGCGGCCCAGATACGCAGTATTTT. It is translated as CASSIVGRGPDTQYF.

In this sample, this clonotype turned up many times. The chain is built from TRBV5-1 and TRBJ2-1; 12 bases match TRBD2. Trimming took 4 bases from V and 3 from J; bases not matched to a gene: 8. Germline lookup yields CDR1 SGHRS and CDR2 YFSETQ. The CDR3 runs 17 residues. The CDR3 coding sequence is TGCGCCAGCAGCAGTGGACTAGCGGGAAATATCTACAATGAGCAGTTCTTC. Its translation is CASSSGLAGNIYNEQFF.

This clonotype was seen at least ten times. Germline and junction disagree at one end, which may indicate a read error. This chain joins TRBV27 and TRBJ2-7, with 13 positions matching TRBD2. The CDR3 sequence is 15 residues long. Germline V gene sequence: CDR1 MNHEY, CDR2 SMNVEV (reference sequence). The CDR3 DNA sequence: TGTGCCAGCAGCCGCAAACTAGCGGGAGGGTACGGGCAGTACTTC. Amino acids: CASSRKLAGGYGQYF.

Note on this clonotype: Possible read error: a much larger clone is one base away. The V and J genes are TRBV20-1 and TRBJ2-1, with 7 positions matching TRBD1. The CDR3 runs 11 residues. From germline, CDR1 is DFQATT and CDR2 SNEGSKA (reference sequence). V dropped 6 bases and J dropped 11; count of bases not matched to a gene: 7. CDR3 DNA: TGCAGTGCGCAGGGGGTGGGCCAGCAGTTCTTC. It translates to CSAQGVGQQFF.

This clonotype was found many times. The chain has TRBV24-1 and TRBJ2-5; 7 nucleotides agree with TRBD1. Germline CDR1 reads KGHDR; CDR2 reads SFDVKD. Trimming took 2 bases from V and 4 from J; bases not matched to a gene: 6. This CDR3 comprises 15 residues. The CDR3: CATSDYRGNSETQYF. For the CDR3, the DNA is TGTGCCACCAGTGATTACAGGGGAAATTCAGAGACCCAGTACTTC.

This clonotype was seen many times. In DNA form, the CDR3 reads TGCAGTGCCGGGATTCGCACAGATACGCAGTATTTT. Residues: CSAGIRTDTQYF. The genes are TRBV20-1 and TRBJ2-3, with D perhaps matching TRBD2 (5 bases). The ends were cut back, 6 bases at V and 1 base at J, with 8 bases in the middle. Germline CDR1 DFQATT, CDR2 SNEGSKA (reference sequence). This CDR3 has 12 amino acids.

This clonotype was seen repeatedly, ten times or more. V is TRBV19 and J is TRBJ2-3, with 8 bases identical to TRBD1. The CDR3 contains 14 residues. Germline V gene lookup returns CDR1 LNHDA and CDR2 SQIVND (reference sequence). V gave up 3 bases and J gave up 3 bases; unmatched junction bases: 2. The CDR3 region has the DNA TGTGCCAGTAGTATCGACAGGGGAACAGATACGCAGTATTTT. Translating it yields CASSIDRGTDTQYF. Full variable domain (missing parts from reference TRBV19 and TRBJ2-3): DGGITQSPKYLFRKEGQNVTLSCEQNLNHDAMYWYRQDPGQGLRLIYYSQIVNDFQKGDIAEGYSVSREKKESFPLTVTSAQKNPTAFYLCASSIDRGTDTQYFGPGTRLTVL.

This clonotype was seen at least ten times. CDR3 nucleotides: TGTGCCAGCAGCCAAGCGTACGAGGATGAGCAGTTCTTC. This sequence encodes CASSQAYEDEQFF. V usage is TRBV3-1 and J usage is TRBJ2-1; D gene ambiguous. Per germline, CDR1 LGHDT and CDR2 YNNKEL (reference sequence). The V and J ends lost 1 base and 8 bases respectively, with 9 bases between them. The CDR3 is made up of 13 amino acids.

This clonotype appeared many times. The chain recombines TRBV7-2 with TRBJ1-3, with D perhaps matching TRBD1 (5 bases). Trimming removed 4 bases at V and 0 bases at J, with 10 bases between. This CDR3 spans 15 amino acids. Germline CDR1 SGHTA, CDR2 FQGNSA. The CDR3 sequence is CASSSGRFSGNTIYF. Written as DNA, the CDR3 is TGTGCCAGCAGCTCGGGACGGTTCTCTGGAAACACCATATATTTT.

This clonotype came up many times. The chain joins TRBV2 to TRBJ2-7; 10 nucleotides match TRBD1. J lost 4 bases, V lost 6 bases, and 6 bases had no gene match. The CDR3 length is 14 residues. Germline CDR1 and CDR2: SNHLY and FYNNEI. CDR3 residues: CASSPGQGLYEQYF. The CDR3 region has the DNA TGTGCCAGCAGCCCGGGACAGGGGCTGTACGAGCAGTACTTC.

At least ten counts were recorded for this clonotype. This chain connects TRBV3-1 to TRBJ1-1; a weak D match, TRBD1 (6 bases). CDR1 and CDR2 (germline): LGHDT, YNNKEL (reference sequence). Trimming took off 6 bases at V and 4 bases at J, with 12 bases between the two ends. The CDR3 is 13 amino acids. CDR3 DNA sequence: TGTGCCAGCAGGTCAGGGGTTGGCACTGAAGCTTTCTTT. As protein: CASRSGVGTEAFF.

This clonotype was counted many times. V gene TRBV28 combines with J gene TRBJ2-7, with 9 bases identical to TRBD1. With V trimmed by 4 bases and J by 6 bases, 7 bases remained unmatched. The germline gives CDR1 MDHEN, CDR2 SYDVKM. The CDR3 spans 14 residues. CDR3 DNA sequence: TGTGCCAGCAGTTCGAAGACAGGGGGGGGCGAGCAGTACTTC. Translating gives CASSSKTGGGEQYF. The full variable domain, its missing parts supplied by reference TRBV28 and TRBJ2-7, is DVKVTQSSRYLVKRTGEKVFLECVQDMDHENMFWYRQDPGLGLRLIYFSYDVKMKEKGDIPEGYSVSREKKERFSLILESASTNQTSMYLCASSSKTGGGEQYFGPGTRLTVT.

This clonotype has ten or more counts. The rearrangement uses TRBV11-2 and TRBJ2-5; D uncertain. Trimming left V 4 bases short and J 1 base short, with 7 bases between. This CDR3 region has 13 residues. In germline, CDR1 is SGHAT, CDR2 FQNNGV. The CDR3 DNA follows: TGTGCCAGCAGCTCGTATTCCCAAGAGACCCAGTACTTC. The encoded protein is CASSSYSQETQYF.

This clonotype showed up many times. The chain is built from TRBV6-1 and TRBJ2-1; 10 nucleotides agree with TRBD1. Germline V gene lookup returns CDR1 MNHNS and CDR2 SASEGT. The J segment lost 2 bases and the V segment lost 6 bases, leaving 4 bases of the junction unmatched. This CDR3 contains 15 residues. CDR3 sequence: CASSFGQGAYNEQFF. Written as DNA, the CDR3 is TGTGCCAGCAGCTTCGGACAGGGGGCCTACAATGAGCAGTTCTTC.

The table lists this clonotype with many counts. The chain is built from TRBV28 and TRBJ1-2, with D possibly matching TRBD1 (5 bases). Germline lookup yields CDR1 MDHEN and CDR2 SYDVKM. The CDR3 has 11 amino acids. V shed 5 bases and J shed 6 bases, with 7 bases lying between them. The CDR3 DNA reads TGTGCCAGCAGTGGGGGGGATGGCTACACCTTC. Its translation: CASSGGDGYTF.

Ten or more counts support this clonotype. This chain links TRBV9 with TRBJ2-7, with TRBD1 as a possible D gene (6 bases). Trimming took 0 bases from V and 6 from J, leaving 16 bases between them. This CDR3 contains 15 residues. Germline V gene lookup returns CDR1 SGDLS and CDR2 YYNGEE. The CDR3 region has the DNA TGTGCCAGCAGCGTAGCTCCCACAGGGTTTGGCGAGCAGTACTTC. Its translation is CASSVAPTGFGEQYF.

Remarks on this clonotype: This sequence may be a read error, since a much larger clone differs from it by one base. The J gene is TRBJ2-5, the V gene TRBV29-1, with 7 bases identical to TRBD2. Germline assignment: CDR1 SQVTM and CDR2 ANQGSEA. CDR3 length: 13 residues. The CDR3 loop is CSVDPGGGETRYF. CDR3 bases: TGCAGCGTTGATCCGGGAGGAGGCGAGACCCGGTACTTC. Together with reference TRBV29-1 and TRBJ2-5, the CDR3 gives the full variable domain: SAVISQKPSRDICQRGTSLTIQCQVDSQVTMMFWYRQQPGQSLTLIATANQGSEATYESGFVIDKFPISRPNLTFSTLTVSNMSPEDSSIYLCSVDPGGGETRYFGPGTRLLVL.

The chain combines TRBV29-1 with TRBJ1-1, with D maybe TRBD1 (6 bases). This CDR3 region has 15 residues. V lost 0 bases to trimming and J lost 0 bases, with 11 bases between them. Germline V gives CDR1 SQVTM, CDR2 ANQGSEA. The CDR3, as DNA: TGCAGCGTTGAAGATTTAGGACAGATGAACACTGAAGCTTTCTTT. Translated, it gives CSVEDLGQMNTEAFF. Full variable domain (remainder filled in from reference TRBV29-1 and TRBJ1-1): SAVISQKPSRDICQRGTSLTIQCQVDSQVTMMFWYRQQPGQSLTLIATANQGSEATYESGFVIDKFPISRPNLTFSTLTVSNMSPEDSSIYLCSVEDLGQMNTEAFFGQGTRLTVV.

This clonotype was found many times. V is TRBV29-1 and J is TRBJ1-1; the D gene is possibly TRBD1 (6 bases). V dropped 2 bases and J dropped 5 bases, with 12 bases sitting between them. The V gene's germline CDR1 is SQVTM and CDR2 ANQGSEA. There are 13 residues in the CDR3. The CDR3 spells CSVERGGWTEAFF. The CDR3 region has the DNA TGCAGCGTTGAAAGGGGGGGTTGGACTGAAGCTTTCTTT.